Sequencing of this T cell receptor (beta chain) was carried out in a study of vaccination and CD4 T cells after COVID-19. Study-level background: Post-vaccination samples were procured at a median of 72 days following dose two (range 14 to 241). Stimulation of the cells used overlapping spike peptide pools from SARS-CoV-2 and from the common cold coronaviruses HCoV-NL63, HCoV-OC43 and HCoV-229E.

The study, taken as a whole, reports: Post-vaccination, and not before, a median 86.3% of reactive clones appeared in convalescent patients.

Sequencing of the DNA from cultured CD4+ T cells was carried out with the Oncomine TCR Beta short-read assay. From the PCR reads, TCRdb called clonotypes with MiXCR, one entry per CDR3 protein. The table lists some 14,000 distinct CDR3 sequences, 21% of them singletons, with roughly 12% in the top ten. As to treatment: approximately 10-day PBMC culture with coronavirus spike peptide pools or control peptides (ViraFEST assay). Negative selection isolated the CD4+ T cells once the cells had been cultured for approximately eleven days. On this clonotype itself: Its cognate antigen is unknown.

The CDR3 sequence is 15 residues long. CDR1 is MNHEY, CDR2 SMNVEV, per germline (reference sequence). J lost 9 bases, V lost 7 bases, and 12 bases had no gene match. Sequencing was performed on CD4+ T cells from blood, cultured in vitro, taken before SARS-CoV-2 vaccination. The chain couples TRBV27 to TRBJ2-1, with 10 positions matching TRBD1. The TCR was taken from a human donor who received a COVID-19 vaccine. The CDR3 DNA follows: TGTGCCAGCAAGCCCACACGACAGGGGGCCGGTGAGCAGTTCTTC. As protein: CASKPTRQGAGEQFF.